The present T cell receptor beta chain was sequenced within a study of cytomegalovirus exposure and HLA in healthy donors (dated by TCRdb to the late 2010s). In terms of the full investigation: An earlier analysis of several hundred of the donors reported approximately 280 Gb of sequence data and 117 million unique TCR beta sequences obtained from some 200 million T cells. Rather than using new phenotypic data, the later analysis identified candidate immune exposures from TCR beta sequences and from how often those sequences occurred across donors. Using immunosequencing, the study profiled T cell repertoires from around 670 subjects and related those repertoires to cytomegalovirus serostatus. An early release that covered roughly 600 HLA-typed donors contained around 330 gigabases of sequencing data and tens of millions of unique TCR sequences. A later genetic analysis took genome-wide SNP genotypes for about 65% of the roughly 670 donors and used that subset as a discovery cohort. Because of strong linkage in the cohort, four to six DR-DQ haplotypes were treated as single units for association and clustering. Among some 400 genotyped donors of the cohort, an average of roughly 240,000 unique TCR beta nucleotide sequences were sequenced per donor, about a sixth of them non-productive. To study patterns of TCR occurrence, a later analysis re-analyzed previously published TCR beta repertoires from around 670 donors and added high-resolution HLA genotyping. An earlier analysis of around 580 of the donors used high-throughput TCR beta sequencing to judge whether each TCR beta V gene segment behaved as functional or pseudogenic. The study combined high-throughput TCR immunosequencing, statistical association of individual TCRs with disease status, and machine learning to predict cytomegalovirus infection status. All discovery cohort repertoires had been generated on a single sequencing platform. Alongside the repertoire data, information on donor age, sex, ethnicity and CMV serostatus was compiled. The number of donors typed differed by locus, with 629-630 for A, B, C, DRB1 and DQB1, around 500 for DQA1, 600 to 610 for DPA1, and some 470 for DPB1. The genetic ancestry cluster associated with self-reported Caucasian donors included about four fifths of the 300 to 450 genotyped donors. HLA typing covered class I and class II loci at four-digit resolution. The study aimed to test whether cataloging public T cell receptors could reveal signatures of past pathogen exposure. Besides the first cohort of 550 to 750 subjects, a separate validation cohort made up of over 95 different subjects was used. Study-wide conclusions, independent of this receptor: Some IMGT-functional V segments, including TRBV6-2 and TRBV6-3, could not be told apart with the 87-base-pair reads, so those segments were excluded. A further reported finding was that TCR beta sequences accurately predicted the HLA-A and HLA-B alleles for most subjects in the first cohort. A later analysis reported that several top co-occurrence clusters appeared linked to parvovirus B19, influenza, CMV and Epstein-Barr virus. Compared with equally common non-associated chains, HLA-associated TCR beta chains in a later analysis were more clonally expanded and had lower generation probabilities. Across donors, most TCR sequences were observed very rarely, whereas some public TCRs were present in many individuals. The cohort was sequenced for TCR beta chains only, and without alpha or paired-chain data the features that could be detected were limited. According to a later genetic analysis, donors in an Asian-associated ancestry cluster had fewer N-insertions in productive TCRs than the roughly 700-donor mean. A cluster of highly shared sequence variants was judged likely to be a technical artifact of the sequencing pipeline. In a later analysis, TCR association rates were found to vary across HLA loci, with the most associated TCRs seen for DRB1 alleles and the fewest for HLA-C alleles. For the cohort, immune exposure information was limited to CMV serostatus. Because HLA typing was missing for some donors at each locus, association tests included only the typed subset. Linkage disequilibrium might explain the correlated functional status among segregating V segments, but an unknown experimental factor could not be excluded. When HLA alleles, especially DR and DQ, strongly co-occurred, attributing TCR associations to individual alleles was difficult. The presence/absence analyses assumed that sequencing depth was roughly uniform across donors, and that assumption may not be true. In vitro tests confirmed that a few of the cytomegalovirus-associated TCR beta chains recognize cytomegalovirus antigens. In an earlier analysis of about 540 of the donors, most TCR beta V segments were observed in productive rearrangements about 90% or about 30% of the time, broadly matching IMGT annotations. A total of some 180 TCR beta chains were listed by the study as associated with cytomegalovirus. In a later genetic analysis, a missense DCLRE1C variant was associated with V-gene and J-gene trimming of TCR beta chains, and the association was replicated in an independent cohort. Because counts were too low, roughly 17 rarely observed V segments, including chromosome 9 orphons, were left out of the earlier analysis of approximately 500 of the donors. In a later analysis, some 18,000 TCR beta sequences were associated with specific HLA alleles at a false discovery rate of 0.05. According to a later analysis, most CMV-associated TCR beta chains appeared to be HLA-restricted, and the HLA associations seemed to be driven largely by CMV exposure. The classifier was reported to diagnose cytomegalovirus status with high specificity and sensitivity in both the original and validation cohorts. According to the authors, the approach could potentially be generalized to other disease states and immunological phenotypes.

Measured from the cysteine to the phenylalanine, the CDR3 is 16 residues long. This entry keeps only the CDR3 DNA: 48 bases, framed from base 1. According to the germline V gene, CDR1 reads SNHLY and CDR2 reads FYNNEI. V was cut back by 6 bases and J by 0 bases, leaving a gap of 15 bases between them. A note on this clone: What antigen it recognizes has not been identified. No per-base quality is available; no much larger clone lies one base away.

Library creation used the immunoSEQ multiplex PCR assay. For the multiplex PCR, a mixture combining 60 forward primers for TCR Vbeta segments and 13 reverse primers for TCR Jbeta segments was used. A multiplex PCR assay on genomic DNA amplified the CDR3 region of rearranged TCR beta genes. On the Illumina HiSeq System, the amplified TCR beta libraries were sequenced as 87-base-pair reads. Per the source publication's procedure: In a later analysis, approximately 74 million unique TCR beta chains were counted across the approximately 620 repertoires, and about 10 million of these chains were shared by at least two donors. Raw reads were error-corrected and collapsed into unique sequences by a nearest-neighbor algorithm in which closely related sequences were merged to remove PCR and sequencing errors. Alignment of CDR3 sequences to IMGT reference sequences was used to assign V, D and J gene segments. Each retained sequence needed at least a six-nucleotide match to both a V gene segment and a J gene segment. A rearrangement was called productive if the CDR3 had no stop codons and remained in frame with V and J, and every other rearrangement was called non-productive. Following IMGT convention, CDR3 was defined as the stretch from the second conserved V-encoded cysteine to the conserved J-encoded phenylalanine. The earlier analysis of approximately 500 of the donors excluded sequences that lacked an unambiguous match to a single V gene segment. In an earlier analysis of 587 of the donors, a V segment was called functional when productive rearrangements were above 56.7%, and segregating when the standard deviation between donors exceeded 5%. To diagnose cytomegalovirus status from the catalog of TCR beta chain sequences, a statistical classification framework was built. In a later analysis, TCR nucleotide sequences were compared against IMGT/GENE-DB human TR gene sequences so that V and J genes could be assigned. The TCRdist pipeline was used in a later analysis to assign CDR3 sequences and most-parsimonious VDJ recombination scenarios. In a later analysis, every TCR beta chain was defined by the combination of its CDR3 amino acid sequence and its V-gene family, and reads without a unique V-gene family were dropped. A later analysis removed 592 highly shared, low-generation-probability nucleotide sequences to deal with suspected cross-contamination and a sequencing artifact. A later analysis calculated a clonal expansion index for each public chain from normalized within-repertoire ranks of inferred template counts. In a later analysis, generation probabilities were computed with a VDJ recombination model fitted to out-of-frame rearrangements, and the resulting probabilities were checked against IGoR. In a later analysis, hypergeometric tests were used to score TCR-TCR, TCR-HLA and TCR-CMV co-occurrence, with a repertoire-size bias correction applied to TCR pairs. To estimate false discovery rates, a later analysis permuted the HLA or CMV assignments 20 times. In a later analysis, co-occurring TCRs were grouped using DBSCAN, and TCRdist sequence similarity was added for clustering within HLA-allele-positive subsets. For co-occurrence clustering, repertoires with fewer than 30,000 or more than 120,000 public chains were excluded, along with five or six repertoires with anomalous nucleotide sharing. TCRdb's version of the immuneACCESS table is confined to in-frame rearrangements and falls short of the full clone set. An unresolved V gene accounts for under half of the shortfall where checked; the remainder is of unknown origin. D and trimming come from the DNA, and the V and J calls and clone size come from that table. The table for this sample lists more than 90,000 clones; about 76% of them were counted only once. Of the sample, about 7% is held by the ten largest clones.

The cohort consisted of 666 healthy bone marrow donors. Cohort members were all nominally healthy when sampled, although unrecorded immune exposures were likely present. The donor tested CMV seropositive and was one of the 289 seropositive cohort members. A peripheral blood sample was provided by each donor, and peripheral blood mononuclear cells were used for TCR beta sequencing. The Qiagen DNeasy Blood Extraction Kit was used to extract genomic DNA from the blood cell samples. The chain uses TRBV2 and TRBJ2-1; perhaps TRBD2 is the D gene, with 5 bases matching. The sample taken for sequencing was PBMCs. This sequence originates from a man aged 35-49 years in good health and CMV-seropositive. For the CDR3, the sequence is CASSVEVAGSYNEQFF. The sequence in DNA is TGTGCCAGCAGCGTTGAAGTGGCGGGCTCCTACAATGAGCAGTTCTTC.